The 26 T cell receptor beta chains listed next were all sequenced from one sample in a study of cytomegalovirus exposure and HLA in healthy donors. Vbeta (60) and Jbeta (13) primers were used in the PCR. Sequencing was performed with immunoSEQ multiplex PCR; in TCRdb, only in-frame clones are kept and a portion is missing. This sample has approximately 70,000 clones, with around 72% found just once. Material for sequencing was PBMCs. The receptors here all came from a male donor in good health and CMV-seropositive.

The chain joins TRBV10-2 to TRBJ2-3; 12 bases are a match to TRBD2. Trimming removed 2 bases from V and 6 bases from J; junction bases left unmatched: 9. Germline CDR1 is WSHSY and CDR2 is SAAADI. This CDR3 comprises 17 residues. CDR3 bases: TGCGCCAGCAGTGAGGGGTTGGCTAGCGGGGGGGCCGATACGCAGTATTTT. It specifies CASSEGLASGGADTQYF.

V and J are TRBV11-2 and TRBJ2-3, with D maybe TRBD1 (6 bases). V gave up 6 bases and J gave up 3 bases, with 10 bases separating them. Looked up from germline, CDR1 is SGHAT and CDR2 is FQNNGV. This CDR3 has 13 residues. CDR3 residues: CASSYRETDTQYF. For the CDR3, the DNA is TGTGCCAGCAGTTACAGGGAGACAGATACGCAGTATTTT.

The rearrangement links TRBV2 to TRBJ1-6, with 7 bases identical to TRBD1. Germline CDR1 reads SNHLY; CDR2 reads FYNNEI. Germline trimming cut 8 bases from V and 9 bases from J; bases unmatched to any gene: 13. CDR3 length equals 15 residues. The CDR3 nucleotides read TGTGCCAGCCTACAAGCGACAGGGAATTTTTCACCCCTCCACTTT. Translating gives CASLQATGNFSPLHF.

The chain couples TRBV9 to TRBJ2-3; 7 nucleotides line up with TRBD2. CDR3 length: 14 amino acids. Germline values: CDR1 SGDLS, CDR2 YYNGEE. V dropped 3 bases and J dropped 6; count of bases not matched to a gene: 7. The DNA for the CDR3 is TGTGCCAGCAGCGCCTACTCACTAGCGGATACGCAGTATTTT. It encodes CASSAYSLADTQYF.

V gene TRBV18 combines with J gene TRBJ1-1, with D possibly being TRBD1 (5 bases). The CDR3 spans 14 residues. The V end lost 3 bases, the J end lost 1 base, and 9 bases lay between the germline ends. Germline V gives CDR1 KGHSH, CDR2 LQKENI. The chain's CDR3 is CASSPIGGNTEAFF. The CDR3 DNA is TGTGCCAGCTCACCCATCGGGGGGAACACTGAAGCTTTCTTT. The full variable domain, in which reference TRBV18 and TRBJ1-1 provide the parts outside the CDR3, is NAGVMQNPRHLVRRRGQEARLRCSPMKGHSHVYWYRQLPEEGLKFMVYLQKENIIDESGMPKERFSAEFPKEGPSILRIQQVVRGDSAAYFCASSPIGGNTEAFFGQGTRLTVV.

As to this clone: Germline and junction disagree at one end, which may indicate a read error. V usage is TRBV7-9 and J usage is TRBJ2-1; D is unresolved. This CDR3 region has 12 residues. From germline, CDR1 is SEHNR and CDR2 FQNEAQ (reference sequence). CDR3 sequence reads: CSSSNTYNEQFF. DNA for the CDR3: TGTTCCAGCAGCAACACCTACAATGAGCAGTTCTTC.

V usage is TRBV7-9 and J usage is TRBJ2-5, with TRBD1 as a possible D gene (5 bases). The CDR3 runs 15 residues. Germline CDR1 reads SEHNR; CDR2 reads FQNEAQ (reference sequence). Trimming stripped 6 bases from V and 5 bases from J, with 19 bases between. Written as DNA, the CDR3 is TGTGCCAGCAGTATAACCGCCGGCAGGGTTGAGACCCAGTACTTC. Amino acid sequence: CASSITAGRVETQYF. The full variable domain, with the rest looked up from reference TRBV7-9 and TRBJ2-5, is DTGVSQNPRHKITKRGQNVTFRCDPISEHNRLYWYRQTLGQGPEFLTYFQNEAQLEKSRLLSDRFSAERPKGSFSTLEIQRTEQGDSAMYLCASSITAGRVETQYFGPGTRLLVL.

This chain links TRBV30 with TRBJ1-6; maybe TRBD1 (6 bases). Germline-derived CDR1 and CDR2 are GTSNPN and SVGIG (reference sequence). The CDR3 sequence is 14 residues long. The CDR3 DNA reads as TGTGCGCAGGGGCAGGGCACGGTTAGTTCACCCCTCCACTTT. Translation: CAQGQGTVSSPLHF. The whole variable domain, filled in from reference TRBV30 and TRBJ1-6, reads SQTIHQWPATLVQPVGSPLSLECTVEGTSNPNLYWYRQAAGRGLQLLFYSVGIGQISSEVPQNLSASRPQDRQFILSSKKLLLSDSGFYLCAQGQGTVSSPLHFGNGTRLTVT.

The chain links TRBV5-5 to TRBJ2-7; maybe TRBD1 (5 bases). V lost 0 bases, J lost 2 bases, and 12 bases lay in between. This CDR3 has 15 residues. Germline CDR1 is SGHKS and CDR2 is YYEKEE (reference sequence). The CDR3 here is CASSLVATAPYEQYF. The CDR3 DNA follows: TGTGCCAGCAGCTTGGTCGCGACAGCTCCCTACGAGCAGTACTTC. Based on the CDR3 plus reference TRBV5-5 and TRBJ2-7, the full variable domain is DAGVTQSPTHLIKTRGQQVTLRCSPISGHKSVSWYQQVLGQGPQFIFQYYEKEERGRGNFPDRFSARQFPNYSSELNVNALLLGDSALYLCASSLVATAPYEQYFGPGTRLTVT.

The chain joins TRBV5-4 to TRBJ2-5; D gene unclear. The CDR3 length is 13 residues. CDR1 and CDR2 (germline): SGHNT, YYREEE (reference sequence). The V and J ends lost 2 bases and 5 bases respectively, with 10 bases between them. For the CDR3, the DNA is TGTGCCAGCAGCTTTGTACAGCAGGAGACCCAGTACTTC. Translation gives CASSFVQQETQYF.

Concerning this clone itself: At the DNA level, this CDR3 is encoded by other sequences in the same sample as well. V usage is TRBV11-2 and J usage is TRBJ2-7; tentatively, D is TRBD1 (6 bases). V was pared by 3 bases and J by 4 bases, with 7 bases between. There are 12 residues in the CDR3. The V gene's germline CDR1 is SGHAT and CDR2 FQNNGV. This chain's CDR3 is CASSLDRYEQYF. CDR3 bases: TGTGCCAGCAGCTTGGACAGATACGAGCAGTACTTC.

The V and J genes are TRBV19 and TRBJ2-2, with TRBD1 as a possible D gene (6 bases). V lost 4 bases and J lost 0, with 12 bases in between. Germline V gene data show CDR1 as LNHDA and CDR2 as SQIVND (reference sequence). The CDR3 covers 16 residues. CDR3 amino acids: CASSNPGQANTGELFF. The CDR3 DNA reads as TGTGCCAGTAGTAATCCGGGACAAGCGAACACCGGGGAGCTGTTTTTT.

The chain couples TRBV5-6 to TRBJ2-7; 10 positions match TRBD1. Germline V lookup: CDR1 SGHDT, CDR2 YYEEEE. V dropped 2 bases and J dropped 5; count of bases not matched to a gene: 4. The CDR3 length is 14 residues. CDR3 in amino acids: CASSLPGTGDEQYF. CDR3 DNA sequence: TGTGCCAGCAGCTTACCCGGGACAGGGGACGAGCAGTACTTC.

V usage is TRBV7-2 and J usage is TRBJ2-2; tentative D call: TRBD2 (5 bases). The CDR3 totals 17 residues. CDR1 SGHTA and CDR2 FQGNSA come from the germline V gene. Trimming cost V 5 bases and J 4 bases, with 20 bases left between them. Here the CDR3 reads CASSLGHLRGPTGELFF. The CDR3 bases are TGTGCCAGCAGCCTCGGCCATCTCCGAGGGCCCACCGGGGAGCTGTTTTTT. Together with reference TRBV7-2 and TRBJ2-2, the CDR3 gives the full variable domain: GAGVSQSPSNKVTEKGKDVELRCDPISGHTALYWYRQSLGQGLEFLIYFQGNSAPDKSGLPSDRFSAERTGGSVSTLTIQRTQQEDSAVYLCASSLGHLRGPTGELFFGEGSRLTVL.

The rearrangement uses TRBV5-4 and TRBJ2-1, with 15 positions matching TRBD2. The V gene's germline CDR1 is SGHNT and CDR2 YYREEE (reference sequence). V trimming: 3 bases; J trimming: 8 bases; junction bases outside the gene matches: 6. The CDR3 sequence is 16 residues long. Here the CDR3 DNA reads TGTGCCAGCAGCTGGGGACTAGCGGGAGGAAGAGATGAGCAGTTCTTC. Amino acids: CASSWGLAGGRDEQFF.

In DNA, the CDR3 is TGTGCCAGCAGCCCTACGACAGGGAGCAACTATGGCTACACCTTC. Translating gives CASSPTTGSNYGYTF. The chain combines TRBV7-2 with TRBJ1-2; 7 nucleotides line up with TRBD1. CDR1 and CDR2 (germline): SGHTA, FQGNSA. The CDR3 runs to 15 residues. The J segment lost 2 bases and the V segment lost 5 bases, leaving 8 bases of the junction unmatched.

V is TRBV6-5 and J is TRBJ1-2; 11 nucleotides line up with TRBD1. V shed 0 bases and J 4 bases; nucleotides not matched to a gene: 4. CDR3 length: 16 amino acids. Looked up from germline, CDR1 is MNHEY and CDR2 is SVGAGI. The CDR3 region is CASSYSGDRGTYGYTF. CDR3 in DNA: TGTGCCAGCAGTTACTCGGGGGACAGGGGGACCTATGGCTACACCTTC.

This chain connects TRBV7-2 to TRBJ1-4; tentative D call: TRBD1 (6 bases). Trimming cost V 3 bases and J 8 bases, with 19 bases left between them. Per the germline V gene, CDR1 is SGHTA and CDR2 is FQGNSA. The CDR3 extends over 16 amino acids. CDR3 sequence: CASSFHPTGRNEKLFF. In nucleotides, the CDR3 is TGTGCCAGCAGCTTCCACCCGACAGGACGAAACGAAAAACTGTTTTTT.

This chain uses TRBV4-1 with TRBJ2-7; TRBD1 matches 7 bases. The CDR3 consists of 16 residues. Trimming removed 2 bases from V and 0 bases from J; junction bases left unmatched: 7. From germline, CDR1 is MGHRA and CDR2 YSYEKL. CDR3 protein: CASSQLTGTSSYEQYF. The DNA for the CDR3 is TGCGCCAGCAGCCAATTGACAGGGACAAGCTCCTACGAGCAGTACTTC.

This clone has only a few counts. The chain joins TRBV7-6 to TRBJ2-2, with 7 bases fitting TRBD2. The germline CDR1 and CDR2 sequences are SGHVS and FNYEAQ. The trim removed 5 bases at V and 4 bases at J, leaving 10 bases unmatched. This CDR3 spans 16 amino acids. CDR3 residues: CASSPWEGLGTGELFF. CDR3 sequence (DNA): TGTGCCAGCAGCCCCTGGGAGGGTCTTGGCACCGGGGAGCTGTTTTTT.

The CDR3 DNA follows: TGCGCCAGCAGTGAGCAGGCGAGAAAGTTCTTC. The encoded protein is CASSEQARKFF. The chain recombines TRBV10-1 with TRBJ2-1, with unresolved D. Trimming shortened V by 2 bases and J by 14 bases, and 10 bases separated the two germline ends. Germline V gene lookup returns CDR1 WNHNN and CDR2 SYGVQD (reference sequence). The CDR3 is 11 amino acids.

This clone came up a few times. V gene TRBV7-6 combines with J gene TRBJ1-2; TRBD1 might be the D (6 bases). Germline loops: CDR1 SGHVS, CDR2 FNYEAQ. Deletions cut 6 bases from V and 2 bases from J, with 13 bases between. CDR3 size: 14 residues. The chain's CDR3 is CASSWGGKNYGYTF. CDR3 in DNA: TGTGCCAGCAGTTGGGGGGGCAAGAACTATGGCTACACCTTC.

The gene calls are TRBV18 and TRBJ1-5, with D tentatively TRBD1 (5 bases). This CDR3 has 15 residues. V was trimmed by 3 bases and J by 2 bases, leaving 11 bases between them. Germline V gives CDR1 KGHSH, CDR2 LQKENI. DNA of the CDR3: TGTGCCAGCTCACCGTCTCAGGGTGGCAATCAGCCCCAGCATTTT. Protein: CASSPSQGGNQPQHF.

This chain links TRBV2 with TRBJ1-5; a possible D gene is TRBD1 (6 bases). Looked up from germline, CDR1 is SNHLY and CDR2 is FYNNEI. The CDR3 consists of 14 residues. With 7 bases removed from V and 6 bases from J, the gap between germline ends came to 16 bases. This CDR3 is CASILQRGSQPQHF. In nucleotides, the CDR3 is TGTGCCAGCATTCTCCAAAGGGGGAGTCAGCCCCAGCATTTT.

This chain joins TRBV5-6 and TRBJ2-7; D is possibly TRBD1 (8 bases). Germline-derived CDR1 and CDR2 are SGHDT and YYEEEE. The CDR3 consists of 15 residues. V lost 7 bases, J lost 3 bases, and 20 bases lay in between. CDR3 sequence: CASGGGTGPYYEQYF. CDR3 DNA sequence: TGTGCCAGCGGGGGGGGGACAGGACCTTACTACGAGCAGTACTTC.

The chain has TRBV27 and TRBJ2-6; 7 bases are a match to TRBD1. The V gene's germline CDR1 is MNHEY and CDR2 SMNVEV (reference sequence). CDR3 length: 16 residues. V lost 6 bases and J lost 2; bases outside the gene matches: 7. This CDR3 is CASRPDGQAGANVLTF. For the CDR3, the DNA is TGTGCCAGCAGACCTGACGGACAGGCTGGGGCCAACGTCCTGACTTTC.